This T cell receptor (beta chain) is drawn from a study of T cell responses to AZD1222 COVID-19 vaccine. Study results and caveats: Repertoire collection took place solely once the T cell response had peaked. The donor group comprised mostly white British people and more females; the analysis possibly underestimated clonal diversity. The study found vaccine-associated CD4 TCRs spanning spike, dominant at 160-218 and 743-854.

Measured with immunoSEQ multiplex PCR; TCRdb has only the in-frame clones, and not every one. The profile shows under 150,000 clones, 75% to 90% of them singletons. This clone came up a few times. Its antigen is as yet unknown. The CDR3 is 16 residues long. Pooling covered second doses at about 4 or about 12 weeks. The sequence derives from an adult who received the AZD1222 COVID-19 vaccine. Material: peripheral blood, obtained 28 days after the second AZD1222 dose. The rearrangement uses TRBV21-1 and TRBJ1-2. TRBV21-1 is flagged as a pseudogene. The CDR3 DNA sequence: TGTGCCAGCAGCAAAAGGACGCTACGAAAAGACTATGGCTACACCTTC. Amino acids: CASSKRTLRKDYGYTF.